What follows are 21 T cell receptor beta chains derived from one specimen sequenced in a study of beta chain features in type 1 diabetes. Findings and caveats of the study: In every one of the four CD4+ subsets, TCRB CDR3s were moderately but significantly shorter in Type 1 diabetes patients.

Their antigen targets remain unknown. Every isolated RNA sample was fully reverse transcribed, so sequencing captured expressed TCRB transcripts. Libraries were prepared by immunoSEQ multiplex PCR; TCRdb keeps only in-frame clonotypes and omits some of them. This sample has 250,000 to 300,000 clones; roughly an eighth occur once, and the top ten carry 0.015% to 0.02%. What was sequenced was naive CD4+ T cells from blood. All receptors derive from a man in his thirties or forties with type 1 diabetes.

The V gene is TRBV2, the J gene TRBJ1-1, with 8 bases that match TRBD1. This CDR3 is built from 14 residues. V shed 8 bases, J shed 6 bases, and the junction held 11 bases outside the gene matches. Germline V gives CDR1 SNHLY, CDR2 FYNNEI. The DNA of the CDR3 is TGTGCCAGCGCCCCACAGGGGGGTAGGGCTGAAGCTTTCTTT. It encodes CASAPQGGRAEAFF.

Here the CDR3 DNA reads TGTGCCAGCAGTACCAACTTGAGGAGAGATGAGCAGTTCTTC. Encoded protein: CASSTNLRRDEQFF. The chain combines TRBV28 with TRBJ2-1; D gene ambiguous. The ends were cut back, 5 bases at V and 8 bases at J, with 16 bases in the middle. The CDR3 is 14 amino acids. Germline V lookup: CDR1 MDHEN, CDR2 SYDVKM.

The chain links TRBV28 to TRBJ2-7; D is unclear. CDR3 size: 13 residues. The V and J ends lost 4 bases and 3 bases respectively, with 10 bases between them. Germline V gene data show CDR1 as MDHEN and CDR2 as SYDVKM. The CDR3 protein is CASSSLDIYEQYF. DNA of the CDR3: TGTGCCAGCAGTTCCCTTGACATCTACGAGCAGTACTTC.

The sample holds a few counts of this clone. The chain joins TRBV7-6 to TRBJ2-3; TRBD2 aligns across 11 bases. This CDR3 comprises 19 residues. V trimming: 6 bases; J trimming: 0 bases; junction bases outside the gene matches: 14. From germline, CDR1 is SGHVS and CDR2 FNYEAQ. The CDR3 reads CASSPKVTSGTRSTDTQYF. CDR3 bases: TGTGCCAGCAGTCCGAAGGTGACTAGCGGGACACGTAGCACAGATACGCAGTATTTT.

This clone was recorded a few times. The genes are TRBV7-2 and TRBJ1-2, with 8 positions matching TRBD1. The V gene's germline CDR1 is SGHTA and CDR2 FQGNSA. The V segment lost 5 bases and the J segment 7 bases; nucleotides outside the gene matches: 9. The CDR3 runs 14 residues. The CDR3 DNA follows: TGTGCCAGCAGCCCAGGACAGGGAGCCGGTGGCTACACCTTC. Encoded protein: CASSPGQGAGGYTF.

CDR3 sequence reads: CASRGARGTVMAFF. In DNA form, the CDR3 reads TGCGCCAGCAGAGGGGCCCGGGGGACCGTGATGGCTTTCTTT. The chain employs TRBV5-1 and TRBJ1-1; perhaps TRBD1 as D (5 bases). V shed 5 bases and J shed 11 bases, with 22 bases lying between them. In germline, CDR1 is SGHRS, CDR2 YFSETQ. CDR3 length: 14 residues.

This clone has more than one count but fewer than ten. The chain has TRBV9 and TRBJ2-1, with 7 bases matching TRBD2. The V gene end was trimmed by 0 bases and the J gene end by 3 bases; junction bases not matched to a gene: 3. The CDR3 covers 15 residues. The germline CDR1 and CDR2 sequences are SGDLS and YYNGEE. CDR3 nucleotides: TGTGCCAGCAGCGTAGATAGCGGGTACTACAATGAGCAGTTCTTC. The encoded protein is CASSVDSGYYNEQFF.

This clone was counted between two and nine times. The chain uses TRBV6-1 and TRBJ2-5; 7 bases are a match to TRBD1. The CDR3 has 14 amino acids. Germline lookup yields CDR1 MNHNS and CDR2 SASEGT. V lost 5 bases and J lost 6; bases outside the gene matches: 9. CDR3 sequence reads: CASSYGTDVQTQYF. The CDR3 nucleotides read TGTGCCAGCAGTTATGGGACAGACGTGCAGACCCAGTACTTC.

The chain links TRBV7-3 to TRBJ2-1, with 8 bases identical to TRBD2. The CDR3 sequence is 13 residues long. Germline CDR1 is SGHTA and CDR2 is FQGTGA. Unmatched junction bases numbered 3, after V lost 5 bases and J lost 6 bases. CDR3 residues: CASSRGLANEQFF. The DNA for the CDR3 is TGTGCCAGCAGCCGCGGACTAGCCAATGAGCAGTTCTTC.

J is TRBJ1-4 and V is TRBV27; no clear D. V gave up 5 bases and J gave up 2 bases, with 12 bases separating them. CDR1 is MNHEY and CDR2 is SMNVEV in the germline V gene (reference sequence). The CDR3 is made up of 15 amino acids. The CDR3 DNA sequence: TGTGCCAGCAGTAAAAGAGGAACGACTAATGAAAAACTGTTTTTT. It codes for CASSKRGTTNEKLFF.

This chain joins TRBV5-1 and TRBJ2-3; D may be TRBD2 (5 bases). Trimming shortened V by 0 bases and J by 3 bases, and 8 bases separated the two germline ends. CDR3 size: 14 residues. CDR1 and CDR2 (germline): SGHRS, YFSETQ. CDR3 in DNA: TGCGCCAGCAGCTTGGGCCCGGGGACAGATACGCAGTATTTT. Its protein product is CASSLGPGTDTQYF.

This clone was seen only a few times. The chain is built from TRBV7-8 and TRBJ1-5; 7 bases align to TRBD1. This CDR3 is 15 amino acids long. J lost 7 bases, V lost 5 bases, and 11 bases had no gene match. The germline CDR1 and CDR2 sequences are SGHVS and FQNEAQ. CDR3 sequence (DNA): TGTGCCAGCAGCCCGAGACAGGGATTGTCACAGCCCCAGCATTTT. Translated, it gives CASSPRQGLSQPQHF.

The rearrangement uses TRBV6-5 and TRBJ2-2, with D possibly being TRBD1 (5 bases). From germline, CDR1 is MNHEY and CDR2 SVGAGI. This CDR3 is 16 amino acids long. V was pared by 0 bases and J by 3 bases, with 11 bases between. The CDR3 sequence: CASSYSLARDTGELFF. The CDR3 coding sequence is TGTGCCAGCAGTTACTCTCTTGCCAGGGACACCGGGGAGCTGTTTTTT.

The V call is TRBV19, the J call TRBJ2-1; D remains ambiguous. Germline V gives CDR1 LNHDA, CDR2 SQIVND (reference sequence). The CDR3 consists of 14 residues. The V gene lost 5 bases and the J gene lost 4 bases, with 12 bases spanning the gap. This CDR3 reads CASSEEPLYNEQFF. The CDR3 bases are TGTGCCAGTAGTGAGGAGCCCCTATACAATGAGCAGTTCTTC.

This chain links TRBV9 with TRBJ1-2, with D tentatively TRBD1 (6 bases). The V end was cut by 0 bases, the J end by 4 bases, with 16 bases between. CDR3 length: 16 amino acids. The germline V gene has CDR1 SGDLS and CDR2 YYNGEE. CDR3 residues: CASSVAPGAQGYGYTF. CDR3 coding DNA: TGTGCCAGCAGCGTAGCGCCCGGGGCACAGGGCTATGGCTACACCTTC.

The chain combines TRBV25-1 with TRBJ1-2; 7 bases are a match to TRBD1. This CDR3 is 15 amino acids long. Germline V CDR1 and CDR2: MGHDK, SYGVNS. Unmatched junction bases numbered 11, after V lost 6 bases and J lost 4 bases. The CDR3 spells CASRPPGQAGYGYTF. The DNA for the CDR3 is TGTGCCAGCAGACCCCCAGGACAGGCGGGCTATGGCTACACCTTC.

The chain carries TRBV7-9 and TRBJ2-6; D not certain. V lost 5 bases and J lost 0, with 14 bases in between. CDR3 size: 17 residues. Germline V gene data show CDR1 as SEHNR and CDR2 as FQNEAQ (reference sequence). Written as DNA, the CDR3 is TGTGCCAGCAGCAACGATCGACATAACTCTGGGGCCAACGTCCTGACTTTC. As protein: CASSNDRHNSGANVLTF.

The V call is TRBV7-2, the J call TRBJ2-5; D is perhaps TRBD2 (5 bases). The tail of the sequence fits TRBJ2-7 better, so the J call may be wrong. There are 14 residues in the CDR3. Looked up from germline, CDR1 is SGHTA and CDR2 is FQGNSA. CDR3 bases: TGTGCCAGCAGCCCGGAGGCCGCCTCCTACGAGCAGTACTTC. Translating it yields CASSPEAASYEQYF.

V usage is TRBV6-4 and J usage is TRBJ2-1, with 11 bases that match TRBD2. Germline trimming cut 6 bases from V and 5 bases from J; bases unmatched to any gene: 3. CDR1 and CDR2 from the germline V gene are MRHNA and SNTAGT. The CDR3 totals 14 residues. This CDR3 is CASRLTSGNNEQFF. CDR3 sequence (DNA): TGTGCCAGCAGACTGACTAGCGGGAACAATGAGCAGTTCTTC.

This clone was counted only a few times. V usage is TRBV7-2 and J usage is TRBJ1-1, with 9 bases identical to TRBD1. This CDR3 spans 14 amino acids. CDR1 is SGHTA and CDR2 is FQGNSA in the germline V gene. The junction had 4 bases not matched to a gene; V was cut back by 7 bases and J by 1 base. This CDR3 reads CASTRDRANTEAFF. The CDR3, as DNA: TGTGCCAGCACCCGGGACAGGGCGAACACTGAAGCTTTCTTT.

Concerning this clone itself: The junction differs from germline at one of its ends, possibly a read error. The chain has TRBV5-4 and TRBJ2-3, with TRBD1 matching over 12 bases. The CDR3 totals 14 residues. Germline CDR1 reads SGHNT; CDR2 reads YYREEE (reference sequence). The CDR3 spells CASSPGQGAETQYF. The DNA for the CDR3 is TGTGCCAGCAGTCCGGGACAGGGGGCAGAAACGCAGTATTTT.